This TCR beta chain was captured in a study of cytomegalovirus exposure and HLA in healthy donors. Study overall: Across under 450 genotyped donors, over 70% landed in the Caucasian-associated ancestry cluster.

With 60 Vbeta and 13 Jbeta primers, the PCR was carried out. Assay: immunoSEQ multiplex PCR; the TCRdb copy retains only in-frame clones and omits some. Here the sample spans about 120,000 clones, over 70% being singletons. CDR1 and CDR2 from the germline V gene are SNHLY and FYNNEI. This CDR3 is built from 11 residues. Trimming took 3 bases from V and 6 from J, leaving 3 bases between them. This clone was detected a few times. The source of this sequence is a female donor in good health and CMV-seropositive. Sequenced: PBMCs. V and J are TRBV2 and TRBJ1-5; D is ambiguous. CDR3 loop: CASSESQPQHF. The DNA of the CDR3 is TGTGCCAGCAGTGAGAGTCAGCCCCAGCATTTT.